Listed below are T cell receptor beta chains from one sample, sequenced in a study of identical twins. TCRdb reprocessed the 5' RACE reads with MiXCR, giving one entry per CDR3 protein. This sample has 400,000 to 550,000 distinct CDR3 sequences, with roughly an eighth found just once. These same data were also listed under a study on yellow fever vaccine responses in identical twins.

The sequenced sample consisted of CD4+ T cells sorted from blood. The receptors were sampled from a woman between 18 and 30 years old in good health. The CDR3 runs from the conserved cysteine through the conserved F or W. The D gene is left open where the match is weak. Clone size appears in some rows only: once, few, many, or a class for an expanded clone.

TRBV20-1	few	TRBJ2-3	NA	CSAPLGRIIATDTQYF	TGCAGTGCTCCCCTGGGACGAATCATTGCCACAGATACGCAGTATTTT
TRBV20-1	few	TRBJ2-5	TRBD2	CSARDSGRGPGGETQYF	TGCAGTGCTAGAGATAGTGGACGGGGGCCGGGGGGGGAGACCCAGTACTTC
TRBV7-2	NA	TRBJ1-1	NA	CASSLDPFRATAFF	TGTGCCAGCAGCTTAGATCCCTTCAGGGCGACGGCTTTCTTT
TRBV4-3	few	TRBJ1-2	NA	CASSQETADLNYGYTF	TGCGCCAGCAGCCAAGAAACTGCAGACCTTAACTATGGCTACACCTTC
TRBV28	NA	TRBJ2-3	TRBD2	CASHPPSGGYTDTQYF	TGTGCCAGCCACCCACCTAGCGGGGGGTACACAGATACGCAGTATTTT
TRBV3-1	once	TRBJ2-1	TRBD2	CASSPWTSGRAVEQFF	TGTGCCAGCAGCCCTTGGACTAGCGGGAGGGCGGTTGAGCAGTTCTTC
TRBV30	few	TRBJ2-1	NA	CAWSRWGNEQFF	TGTGCCTGGAGCAGATGGGGCAATGAGCAGTTCTTC
TRBV2	few	TRBJ2-7	TRBD2	CASRRTSSVQYF	TGTGCCAGCAGGAGGACTAGCTCGGTGCAGTACTTC
TRBV28	few	TRBJ1-2	NA	CASTAVGNYGYTF	TGTGCCAGCACCGCGGTAGGGAACTATGGCTACACCTTC
TRBV2	NA	TRBJ2-7	NA	CASIPYGSYEQYF	TGTGCCAGCATCCCCTACGGCTCCTACGAGCAGTACTTC
TRBV20-1	NA	TRBJ2-1	TRBD2	CSASRAGGFNEQFF	TGCAGTGCGTCCAGGGCGGGAGGCTTCAATGAGCAGTTCTTC
TRBV20-1	many	TRBJ1-2	NA	CSARVRQLSNYGYTF	TGCAGTGCTAGAGTTAGACAGCTATCTAACTATGGCTACACCTTC
TRBV4-3	many	TRBJ2-7	NA	CASSQDWPTYEQYF	TGCGCCAGCAGCCAAGATTGGCCTACCTACGAGCAGTACTTC
TRBV29-1	many	TRBJ2-7	NA	CSVGRGTDEQYF	TGCAGCGTCGGCAGGGGCACGGACGAGCAGTACTTC
TRBV7-8	NA	TRBJ1-5	NA	CASSSRGFNQPQHF	TGTGCCAGCAGCTCCCGGGGGTTCAATCAGCCCCAGCATTTT
TRBV20-1	NA	TRBJ2-1	TRBD1	CSAWDRVSYNEQFF	TGCAGTGCTTGGGACAGGGTCTCCTACAATGAGCAGTTCTTC
TRBV20-1	NA	TRBJ2-1	NA	CSARDRGGAGGHYNEQFF	TGCAGTGCTAGAGATCGGGGCGGGGCCGGGGGACACTACAATGAGCAGTTCTTC
TRBV29-1	many	TRBJ1-2	NA	CSVEQGRGYTF	TGCAGCGTTGAACAGGGCCGTGGCTACACCTTC
TRBV15	few	TRBJ2-1	TRBD1	CATSRDPLGTDEQFF	TGTGCCACCAGCAGAGATCCCTTGGGGACAGATGAGCAGTTCTTC
TRBV29-1	NA	TRBJ1-1	TRBD1	CSVVRHPGGTEAFF	TGCAGCGTTGTGAGACATCCAGGGGGCACTGAAGCTTTCTTT
TRBV6-2/TRBV6-3	few	TRBJ1-5	TRBD1	CASINRGGTQHF	TGTGCCAGCATTAACAGGGGAGGGACCCAGCATTTT
TRBV19	few	TRBJ1-1	NA	CASSNPVRWDTEAFF	TGTGCCAGTAGTAACCCGGTAAGGTGGGACACTGAAGCTTTCTTT
TRBV11-2	NA	TRBJ2-1	TRBD2	CASSSFSGLANTHTGEQFF	TGTGCCAGCAGCTCCTTCTCGGGACTAGCGAACACCCACACTGGGGAGCAGTTCTTC
TRBV20-1	few	TRBJ2-3	TRBD2	CSASPLAGRTDTQYF	TGCAGTGCTTCCCCCCTAGCGGGACGCACAGATACGCAGTATTTT
TRBV5-4	few	TRBJ2-2	NA	CASSLGYPANTGELFF	TGTGCCAGCAGCTTGGGATATCCCGCGAACACCGGGGAGCTGTTTTTT
TRBV28	many	TRBJ2-7	NA	CASSSRTDLYEQYF	TGTGCCAGCAGTTCAAGGACGGACCTCTACGAGCAGTACTTC
TRBV6-5	NA	TRBJ2-3	NA	CASSYQPPRTRDTQYF	TGTGCCAGCAGTTACCAACCCCCTAGGACTCGGGATACGCAGTATTTT
TRBV30	NA	TRBJ2-5	NA	CARGGLPIGETQYF	TGTGCCAGAGGCGGACTCCCGATAGGGGAGACCCAGTACTTC
TRBV6-5	few	TRBJ2-3	NA	CASSYQEPSTDTQYF	TGTGCCAGCAGTTACCAGGAACCTAGCACAGATACGCAGTATTTT
TRBV4-3	few	TRBJ2-7	NA	CASSQEPWGYEQYF	TGCGCCAGCAGCCAAGAACCCTGGGGCTACGAGCAGTACTTC
TRBV20-1	NA	TRBJ2-2	NA	CSARDLQVQAGELFF	TGCAGTGCTAGAGATTTGCAGGTGCAGGCCGGGGAGCTGTTTTTT
TRBV6-4	once	TRBJ2-5	TRBD2	CASSVVAGETQYF	TGTGCCAGCAGTGTGGTAGCGGGGGAGACCCAGTACTTC
TRBV20-1	NA	TRBJ2-3	NA	CSTRVPDTQYF	TGCAGTACAAGGGTCCCAGATACGCAGTATTTT
TRBV7-2	few	TRBJ2-5	TRBD1	CASRFGTGLQETQYF	TGTGCCAGCAGATTCGGGACAGGATTACAAGAGACCCAGTACTTC
TRBV10-3	few	TRBJ1-6	NA	CAISESKGSNNSPLHF	TGTGCCATCAGTGAGTCAAAGGGCAGTAATAATTCACCCCTCCACTTT
TRBV12-3/TRBV12-4	few	TRBJ2-2	NA	CASSLEVPLTGELFF	TGTGCCAGCAGTTTAGAAGTGCCCCTCACCGGGGAGCTGTTTTTT
TRBV20-1	few	TRBJ2-1	TRBD2	CSARNHGGARDEQFF	TGCAGTGCTAGAAATCACGGGGGGGCCCGTGATGAGCAGTTCTTC
TRBV20-1	few	TRBJ2-1	TRBD1	CSAAGQGAEQFF	TGCAGTGCTGCGGGACAGGGGGCGGAGCAGTTCTTC
TRBV6-4	NA	TRBJ2-7	TRBD1	CASTPGGPYEQYF	TGTGCCAGCACCCCAGGGGGTCCCTACGAGCAGTACTTC
TRBV4-3	NA	TRBJ2-3	NA	CASSQEWSLTDTQYF	TGCGCCAGCAGCCAAGAGTGGAGCCTCACAGATACGCAGTATTTT
TRBV6-5	NA	TRBJ1-5	NA	CASSYGGLAGQPQHF	TGTGCCAGCAGTTACGGGGGGCTAGCAGGTCAGCCCCAGCATTTT
TRBV7-2	many	TRBJ2-7	TRBD2	CASSLGGRGEQYF	TGTGCCAGCAGCTTGGGCGGGAGAGGCGAGCAGTACTTC
TRBV6-4	many	TRBJ2-3	TRBD2	CASSLTSGDTDTQYF	TGTGCCAGCAGCTTGACTAGCGGGGACACAGATACGCAGTATTTT
TRBV12-3/TRBV12-4	many	TRBJ2-7	NA	CASSTYGEQYF	TGTGCCAGCAGTACCTACGGGGAGCAGTACTTC
TRBV6-2/TRBV6-3	few	TRBJ2-7	TRBD1	CASSPWTGPTKQYF	TGTGCCAGCAGCCCTTGGACAGGGCCTACGAAGCAGTACTTC
TRBV7-9	NA	TRBJ2-7	TRBD1	CASSHTGGSSYEQYF	TGTGCCAGCAGCCACACAGGGGGTAGCTCCTACGAGCAGTACTTC
TRBV20-1	many	TRBJ1-5	NA	CSARVRNQPQHF	TGCAGTGCTAGAGTTAGGAATCAGCCCCAGCATTTT
TRBV20-1	many	TRBJ2-1	NA	CSARGSHNEQFF	TGCAGTGCTAGAGGCAGCCACAATGAGCAGTTCTTC
TRBV7-9	NA	TRBJ2-7	NA	CASSLEPGVGEQYF	TGTGCCAGCAGCTTAGAGCCCGGAGTAGGCGAGCAGTACTTC
TRBV6-5	few	TRBJ2-3	TRBD2	CASSSATSGGMDTQYF	TGTGCCAGCAGTTCAGCGACTAGCGGGGGGATGGATACGCAGTATTTT
TRBV7-2	NA	TRBJ1-3	TRBD1	CASSQDRGNTIYF	TGTGCCAGCAGCCAGGACAGGGGAAACACCATATATTTT
TRBV30	few	TRBJ2-3	NA	CAWTLMLEDTQYF	TGTGCCTGGACCCTAATGCTCGAGGATACGCAGTATTTT
TRBV5-1	many	TRBJ2-6	TRBD1	CASSQKPDRASGANVLTF	TGCGCCAGCAGCCAAAAACCGGACAGGGCCTCTGGGGCCAACGTCCTGACTTTC
TRBV5-1	many	TRBJ2-1	TRBD1	CASSLEGQGYYNEQFF	TGCGCCAGCAGCTTGGAGGGACAGGGCTACTACAATGAGCAGTTCTTC
TRBV23-1	NA	TRBJ2-7	TRBD2	CASSQSRGAGSREQYF	TGCGCCAGCAGTCAATCGCGGGGGGCAGGGAGCCGCGAGCAGTACTTC
TRBV5-1	few	TRBJ2-3	NA	CTSSLAGSAHTDTQYF	TGCACCAGCAGCTTGGCCGGGTCAGCTCACACAGATACGCAGTATTTT
TRBV27	many	TRBJ2-5	NA	CASSSVGKETQYF	TGTGCCAGCAGTTCCGTAGGAAAAGAGACCCAGTACTTC
TRBV15	few	TRBJ2-1	NA	CATSRKGGPVNNEQFF	TGTGCCACCAGCAGAAAGGGGGGGCCAGTGAACAATGAGCAGTTCTTC
TRBV7-9	many	TRBJ2-2	NA	CASGTETGELFF	TGTGCCAGCGGGACGGAGACCGGGGAGCTGTTTTTT